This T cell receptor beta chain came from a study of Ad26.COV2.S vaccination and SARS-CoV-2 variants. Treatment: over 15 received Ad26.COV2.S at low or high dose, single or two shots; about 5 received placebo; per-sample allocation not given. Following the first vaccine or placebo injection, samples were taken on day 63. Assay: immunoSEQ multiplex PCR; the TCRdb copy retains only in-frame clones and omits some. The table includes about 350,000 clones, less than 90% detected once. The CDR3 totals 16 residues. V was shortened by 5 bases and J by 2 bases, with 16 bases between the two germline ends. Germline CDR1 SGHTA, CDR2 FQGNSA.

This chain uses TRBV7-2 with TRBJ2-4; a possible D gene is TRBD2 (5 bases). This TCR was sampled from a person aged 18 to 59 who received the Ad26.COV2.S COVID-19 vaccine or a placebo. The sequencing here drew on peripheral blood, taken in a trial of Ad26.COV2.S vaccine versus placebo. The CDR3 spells CASSTDGIGPKNIQYF. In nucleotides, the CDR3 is TGTGCCAGCAGCACGGACGGGATTGGGCCCAAAAACATTCAGTACTTC. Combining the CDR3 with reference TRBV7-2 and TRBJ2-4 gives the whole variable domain GAGVSQSPSNKVTEKGKDVELRCDPISGHTALYWYRQSLGQGLEFLIYFQGNSAPDKSGLPSDRFSAERTGGSVSTLTIQRTQQEDSAVYLCASSTDGIGPKNIQYFGAGTRLSVL.